These 21 T cell receptor beta chains were all obtained from the same sample, sequenced in a study of blood T cell repertoires in COVID-19 (dated by TCRdb to the early 2020s). Libraries were constructed by the immunoSEQ multiplex PCR assay. What TCRdb holds here is the immuneACCESS table cut down to in-frame rearrangements. Part of the clones is not present; checked against another copy, under half of the missing clones reflect an unresolved V gene, and the others are unexplained. Within this sample are 150,000 to 200,000 clones, with over 85% of them counted one time only. The biggest ten clones account for just under 2% of the sample. The sample taken for sequencing was peripheral blood. These receptor sequences come from a woman in her fifties or sixties with COVID-19, enrolled during active disease.

V is TRBV12-5 and J is TRBJ2-1, with TRBD2 identical over 7 bases. The CDR3 extends over 16 amino acids. Germline V gene data show CDR1 as LGHNT and CDR2 as FRNRAP. The V segment lost 3 bases and the J segment 9 bases; nucleotides outside the gene matches: 14. The CDR3 sequence: CASGFSTSSGPIEQFF. In nucleotides, the CDR3 is TGTGCTAGTGGTTTTTCGACTAGCAGTGGGCCGATTGAGCAGTTCTTC.

Worth noting for this clone: At the DNA level, this CDR3 is encoded by other sequences in the same sample as well. The chain uses TRBV9 and TRBJ1-1; no reliable D call. V was pared by 1 base and J by 2 bases, with 9 bases between. Germline V gene lookup returns CDR1 SGDLS and CDR2 YYNGEE. The CDR3 is 14 residues long. CDR3 amino acids: CASSVSSGNTEAFF. CDR3 in DNA: TGTGCCAGCAGCGTAAGTTCGGGAAACACTGAAGCTTTCTTT.

This sequence joins TRBV7-9 and TRBJ1-6; tentative D call: TRBD1 (5 bases). Trimming left V 5 bases short and J 7 bases short, with 12 bases between. CDR3 length: 14 amino acids. CDR1 and CDR2 (germline): SEHNR, FQNEAQ (reference sequence). The CDR3 DNA reads TGTGCCAGCAGCCTAGACAGTCAAAATTCACCCCTCCACTTT. It specifies CASSLDSQNSPLHF.

The chain is built from TRBV15 and TRBJ1-3, with 8 nucleotides matching TRBD1. The CDR3 covers 15 residues. Germline V gene data show CDR1 as LNHNV and CDR2 as YYDKDF (reference sequence). Trimming removed 0 bases from V and 8 bases from J; junction bases left unmatched: 6. CDR3 sequence reads: CATSRDYQGADTIYF. For the CDR3, the DNA is TGTGCCACCAGCAGAGATTATCAGGGGGCGGACACCATATATTTT.

This rearrangement joins TRBV6-2 or TRBV6-3 to TRBJ2-7; the D is unclear. The CDR3 is 15 amino acids. Germline CDR1 reads MNHEY; CDR2 reads SVGEGT. Trimming shortened V by 0 bases and J by 5 bases, and 14 bases separated the two germline ends. In DNA, the CDR3 is TGTGCCAGCAGTTACTCGAACTACTTTACTAACGAGCAGTACTTC. It encodes CASSYSNYFTNEQYF.

The chain joins TRBV28 to TRBJ1-4; 8 bases are a match to TRBD1. The V and J ends lost 2 bases and 0 bases, in that order; junction bases with no gene match: 5. CDR3 size: 17 residues. Germline CDR1 MDHEN, CDR2 SYDVKM. CDR3 DNA: TGTGCCAGCAGTTTAGTGACAGGGGACACAACTAATGAAAAACTGTTTTTT. It is translated as CASSLVTGDTTNEKLFF. Variable domain in full (rest from reference TRBV28 and TRBJ1-4): DVKVTQSSRYLVKRTGEKVFLECVQDMDHENMFWYRQDPGLGLRLIYFSYDVKMKEKGDIPEGYSVSREKKERFSLILESASTNQTSMYLCASSLVTGDTTNEKLFFGSGTQLSVL.

V and J are TRBV23-1 and TRBJ1-1; weak D call: TRBD1 (6 bases). TRBV23-1 is an ORF, with its function uncertain. Trimming cost V 5 bases and J 4 bases, with 14 bases left between them. The CDR3 covers 14 residues. CDR3 DNA: TGCGCCAGCAGTTCCTCGGACAGCCGCACTGAAGCTTTCTTT. It yields the protein CASSSSDSRTEAFF.

The V call is TRBV6-6, the J call TRBJ1-6, with D perhaps matching TRBD1 (6 bases). CDR3 length: 15 amino acids. The V end lost 6 bases, the J end lost 9 bases, and 18 bases lay between the germline ends. CDR1 and CDR2 from the germline V gene are MNHNY and SVGAGI (reference sequence). The CDR3 nucleotides read TGTGCCAGCAGGGAAACAGGGACCCGGAGTTCACCCCTCCACTTT. Its translation is CASRETGTRSSPLHF.

CDR3 sequence reads: CASSVSGQYNEKLFF. In DNA form, the CDR3 reads TGTGCCAGCAGCGTATCAGGACAGTATAATGAAAAACTGTTTTTT. J is TRBJ1-4 and V is TRBV9; perhaps TRBD1 as D (6 bases). V was pared by 1 base and J by 4 bases, with 11 bases between. The CDR3 length is 15 residues. The germline gives CDR1 SGDLS, CDR2 YYNGEE.

The chain combines TRBV19 with TRBJ1-4, with 7 bases identical to TRBD1. This CDR3 region has 15 residues. Germline CDR1 LNHDA, CDR2 SQIVND (reference sequence). J gave up 2 bases and V 6 bases, and 6 bases lay outside the gene matches. CDR3 sequence reads: CASSTVRGTNEKLFF. The CDR3 bases are TGTGCCAGTAGCACCGTCAGGGGGACTAATGAAAAACTGTTTTTT.

V is TRBV6-5 and J is TRBJ1-6; D perhaps matches TRBD1 (5 bases). Germline V gives CDR1 MNHEY, CDR2 SVGAGI. The CDR3 runs to 15 residues. Trimming stripped 2 bases from V and 3 bases from J, with 8 bases between. The CDR3 bases are TGTGCCAGCAGTTACGGCCAGGGCTATAATTCACCCCTCCACTTT. Translated, it gives CASSYGQGYNSPLHF.

The chain has TRBV6-6 and TRBJ2-7; no firm D call. Per the germline V gene, CDR1 is MNHNY and CDR2 is SVGAGI (reference sequence). Trimming shortened V by 2 bases and J by 2 bases, and 4 bases separated the two germline ends. This CDR3 spans 12 amino acids. The DNA for the CDR3 is TGTGCCAGCAGTTACACGGCCTACGAGCAGTACTTC. Translated: CASSYTAYEQYF.

The rearrangement links TRBV5-1 to TRBJ1-2; TRBD1 is a possible D gene (5 bases). The germline V gene encodes CDR1 SGHRS and CDR2 YFSETQ. CDR3 length: 14 residues. V was clipped by 3 bases and J by 6 bases, with 15 bases between them. For the CDR3, the DNA is TGCGCCAGCAGCTGGGGGGGACCCGTGGATGGCTACACCTTC. It encodes CASSWGGPVDGYTF.

This chain joins TRBV5-6 and TRBJ2-7; 8 bases line up with TRBD1. Per the germline V gene, CDR1 is SGHDT and CDR2 is YYEEEE. There are 14 residues in the CDR3. V shed 4 bases, J shed 1 base, and the junction held 4 bases outside the gene matches. CDR3 coding DNA: TGTGCCAGCAGCCCGACAGGGGATTCCTACGAGCAGTACTTC. It is translated as CASSPTGDSYEQYF.

The chain links TRBV12-5 to TRBJ2-1, with D possibly TRBD2 on 5 matching bases. This CDR3 is built from 18 residues. CDR1 and CDR2 (germline): LGHNT, FRNRAP. Trimming stripped 4 bases from V and 5 bases from J, with 24 bases between. As DNA, the CDR3 is TGTGCTAGTGGTTCCCCCCCCTTTAGGAGGTACAACAACAATGAGCAGTTCTTC. Residues: CASGSPPFRRYNNNEQFF. Full variable domain (outside the CDR3, taken from reference TRBV12-5 and TRBJ2-1): DARVTQTPRHKVTEMGQEVTMRCQPILGHNTVFWYRQTMMQGLELLAYFRNRAPLDDSGMPKDRFSAEMPDATLATLKIQPSEPRDSAVYFCASGSPPFRRYNNNEQFFGPGTRLTVL.

V usage is TRBV24-1 and J usage is TRBJ2-1; the D is unclear. Germline CDR1 is KGHDR and CDR2 is SFDVKD. The CDR3 covers 12 residues. V shed 3 bases and J shed 3 bases, with 2 bases lying between them. CDR3 in DNA: TGTGCCACCAGTGATCTCTACAATGAGCAGTTCTTC. Translation gives CATSDLYNEQFF.

The chain links TRBV5-4 to TRBJ1-1; tentatively, D is TRBD1 (5 bases). The germline V and J ends were trimmed by 4 bases and 4 bases, with 17 bases remaining between them. The CDR3 extends over 15 amino acids. CDR1 and CDR2 (germline): SGHNT, YYREEE (reference sequence). CDR3 residues: CASSPPAGGRTEAFF. The CDR3 nucleotides are TGTGCCAGCAGCCCTCCGGCCGGGGGACGCACTGAAGCTTTCTTT.

This clone was recorded only once. This rearrangement joins TRBV5-4 to TRBJ1-4; a weak D match, TRBD1 (5 bases). The CDR3 sequence is 15 residues long. CDR1 SGHNT and CDR2 YYREEE come from the germline V gene (reference sequence). V dropped 4 bases and J dropped 11 bases, with 21 bases sitting between them. CDR3 in amino acids: CASSTTGRRGGKLFF. The CDR3 DNA reads TGTGCCAGCAGCACTACGGGACGGCGGGGAGGGAAACTGTTTTTT.

This sequence joins TRBV6-5 and TRBJ2-3; a possible D gene is TRBD1 (5 bases). The CDR3 covers 14 residues. In germline, CDR1 is MNHEY, CDR2 SVGAGI. V was cut by 8 bases and J by 0 bases, with 12 bases left in between. As DNA, the CDR3 is TGTGCCAGCGGAAGGACATACAGCACAGATACGCAGTATTTT. This encodes CASGRTYSTDTQYF.

This rearrangement joins TRBV9 to TRBJ1-1, with a tentative D call TRBD1 (5 bases). The CDR3 has 16 amino acids. V lost 1 base, J lost 1 base, and 14 bases lay in between. Germline CDR1 SGDLS, CDR2 YYNGEE. The CDR3 loop is CASSVLPGGTNTEAFF. CDR3 nucleotide sequence: TGTGCCAGCAGCGTACTTCCTGGGGGGACGAACACTGAAGCTTTCTTT.

The CDR3 region is CASSQDSGVQPQHF. In DNA form, the CDR3 reads TGCGCCAGCAGCCAAGATTCAGGGGTTCAGCCCCAGCATTTT. The chain combines TRBV4-1 with TRBJ1-5, with a weak D call TRBD1 (6 bases). Germline CDR1 is MGHRA and CDR2 is YSYEKL. The CDR3 extends over 14 amino acids. Trimming pared 0 bases from V and 6 bases from J, leaving 9 bases between.